Each of the 15 T cell receptor beta chains below was sequenced from the same sample in a study of T cells in Graves' hyperthyroidism and ophthalmopathy. RNA transcripts provided the source from which TCR beta CDR3 regions were amplified. The HTBI set primed first-round TCR CDR3 RT-PCR. From the multiplex PCR reads, TCRdb called clonotypes with MiXCR, one entry per CDR3 protein. The sample has hundreds of thousands of distinct CDR3 sequences, 25% seen once. The sample taken for sequencing was blood. Every receptor here comes from a man aged 45 to 65 with Graves' hyperthyroidism.

The rearrangement joins TRBV30 to TRBJ2-1; D possibly corresponds to TRBD1 (6 bases). The CDR3 consists of 15 residues. Germline V gene lookup returns CDR1 GTSNPN and CDR2 SVGIG (reference sequence). Trimming cost V 1 base and J 5 bases, with 15 bases left between them. The CDR3 coding sequence is TGTGCCTGGAGTGCCCCAGGGGTAGAGCACAATGAGCAGTTCTTC. This gives the protein CAWSAPGVEHNEQFF.

J is TRBJ2-5 and V is TRBV20-1, with D hard to call. The V and J ends lost 1 base and 5 bases respectively, with 5 bases between them. Germline-derived CDR1 and CDR2 are DFQATT and SNEGSKA (reference sequence). The CDR3 sequence is 11 residues long. CDR3 region: CSARVSETQYF. In nucleotides, the CDR3 is TGCAGTGCTAGAGTATCGGAGACCCAGTACTTC.

The chain employs TRBV14 and TRBJ1-2; the D is unclear. Germline loops: CDR1 SGHDN, CDR2 FVKESK. The CDR3 is 12 amino acids. Trimming pared 4 bases from V and 1 base from J, leaving 4 bases between. Here the CDR3 reads CASSLYNYGYTF. In nucleotides, the CDR3 is TGTGCCAGCAGCCTATATAACTATGGCTACACCTTC.

This clonotype came up once. V usage is TRBV27 and J usage is TRBJ2-2; TRBD2 agrees at 10 bases. V was pared by 6 bases and J by 2 bases, with 3 bases of the junction left unmatched. This CDR3 contains 15 residues. Germline CDR1 MNHEY, CDR2 SMNVEV (reference sequence). CDR3 nucleotide sequence: TGTGCCAGCAGACTAGCGGGAATTAACACCGGGGAGCTGTTTTTT. This gives the protein CASRLAGINTGELFF.

The chain is built from TRBV5-1 and TRBJ2-3, with D possibly TRBD1 on 6 matching bases. V lost 4 bases and J 11 bases, leaving 23 bases between the germline ends. Germline V CDR1 and CDR2: SGHRS, YFSETQ. This CDR3 has 15 amino acids. The CDR3 nucleotides are TGCGCCAGCAGCCTCGGGACAAGAGGTGGAATCGAGCAGTATTTT. This sequence encodes CASSLGTRGGIEQYF.

This clonotype was observed many times. The V and J genes are TRBV11-2 and TRBJ2-3; maybe TRBD2 (5 bases). Germline CDR1 is SGHAT and CDR2 is FQNNGV. The CDR3 totals 14 residues. V shed 4 bases and J shed 5 bases, with 13 bases lying between them. The CDR3 sequence: CASSSGPRGDTQYF. Here the CDR3 DNA reads TGTGCCAGCAGCTCGGGCCCCCGGGGAGATACGCAGTATTTT.

This clonotype was counted once. The chain has TRBV15 and TRBJ2-3, with D perhaps TRBD2 (6 bases). CDR3 length: 16 residues. Germline CDR1 LNHNV, CDR2 YYDKDF (reference sequence). V lost 4 bases and J 1 base, leaving 15 bases between the germline ends. The chain's CDR3 is CATSKEGLGGTDTQYF. Written as DNA, the CDR3 is TGTGCCACCAGCAAAGAGGGACTTGGCGGCACAGATACGCAGTATTTT.

The sample holds many counts of this clonotype. The chain combines TRBV3-1 with TRBJ1-2, with D uncertain. The V and J ends lost 1 base and 2 bases respectively, with 8 bases between them. In germline, CDR1 is LGHDT, CDR2 YNNKEL (reference sequence). This CDR3 spans 14 amino acids. The CDR3 reads CASSQGTENYGYTF. The CDR3 bases are TGTGCCAGCAGCCAAGGGACGGAGAACTATGGCTACACCTTC.

This clonotype was recorded a few times. The V gene is TRBV3-1, the J gene TRBJ2-7; 10 bases are a match to TRBD2. This CDR3 region has 15 residues. Germline-derived CDR1 and CDR2 are LGHDT and YNNKEL (reference sequence). V gave up 2 bases and J gave up 4 bases; unmatched junction bases: 5. The CDR3 nucleotides read TGTGCCAGCAGCCAACTAGCGGGAGAGGGTTACGAGCAGTACTTC. Translated, it gives CASSQLAGEGYEQYF.

This clonotype was picked up a small number of times. The rearrangement links TRBV27 to TRBJ2-1; D may be TRBD2 (7 bases). V was shortened by 8 bases and J by 7 bases, with 21 bases between the two germline ends. Germline V gives CDR1 MNHEY, CDR2 SMNVEV (reference sequence). This CDR3 spans 15 amino acids. CDR3 sequence: CASLPGEGVENEQFF. The DNA for the CDR3 is TGTGCCAGCCTTCCTGGGGAGGGGGTTGAAAATGAGCAGTTCTTC.

This clonotype was seen repeatedly, ten times or more. J is TRBJ2-7 and V is TRBV28; the match to TRBD1 covers 7 bases. Germline CDR1 and CDR2: MDHEN and SYDVKM. V lost 5 bases and J lost 4; bases outside the gene matches: 8. The CDR3 runs to 14 residues. The CDR3 protein is CASSLTTGKYEQYF. Written as DNA, the CDR3 is TGTGCCAGCAGTCTAACGACAGGGAAGTACGAGCAGTACTTC. The complete variable domain, with remaining parts taken from reference TRBV28 and TRBJ2-7, reads DVKVTQSSRYLVKRTGEKVFLECVQDMDHENMFWYRQDPGLGLRLIYFSYDVKMKEKGDIPEGYSVSREKKERFSLILESASTNQTSMYLCASSLTTGKYEQYFGPGTRLTVT.

V and J are TRBV24-1 and TRBJ2-5; D perhaps matches TRBD1 (6 bases). The CDR3 has 13 residues. Deletions cut 1 base from V and 4 bases from J, with 6 bases between. Per the germline V gene, CDR1 is KGHDR and CDR2 is SFDVKD. The CDR3 nucleotides read TGTGCCACCAGTGATTTCAGGGGAGAGACCCAGTACTTC. Its protein is CATSDFRGETQYF.

This clonotype has a count of ten or more. The J gene is TRBJ1-1, the V gene TRBV11-2, with 10 bases fitting TRBD1. Germline CDR1 is SGHAT and CDR2 is FQNNGV. CDR3 size: 16 residues. J was trimmed by 5 bases and V by 3 bases; bases with no gene match: 9. CDR3 coding DNA: TGTGCCAGCAGCTTGTTTTCAGGGGGACAGGGGACTGAAGCTTTCTTT. Translating gives CASSLFSGGQGTEAFF.

In the case of this clonotype: A read error is possible here, since a much larger clone lies one base away. The chain recombines TRBV2 with TRBJ2-3; either TRBD1 or TRBD2 may supply D (6 bases each). Germline CDR1 and CDR2: SNHLY and FYNNEI. CDR3 length equals 16 residues. V was clipped by 6 bases and J by 2 bases, with 18 bases between them. CDR3 DNA: TGTGCCAGCAGACTAGTGGGGGGCCGAAACACAGATACGCAGTATTTT. This codes for CASRLVGGRNTDTQYF.

This clonotype was counted many times. In DNA, the CDR3 is TGTGCCAGCAGCCAAGCCGGGACAGGGCCCCACGAGCAGTACTTC. Its protein is CASSQAGTGPHEQYF. This rearrangement joins TRBV11-3 to TRBJ2-7; 9 nucleotides align to TRBD1. V was pared by 5 bases and J by 5 bases, with 10 bases of the junction left unmatched. There are 15 residues in the CDR3. Germline CDR1 and CDR2: SGHNT and YENEEA.